This entry concerns a single TCR beta chain. Its antigen is unidentified. The data are from a study of siplizumab effects on memory and regulatory T cells. Study-level findings and limits: Alloreactive sequences tracing back to unstimulated CD4+ memory cells fell significantly with siplizumab. Apparently more diverse than memory cells, naive T cells also seemed major alloresponse contributors. Confirmatory evidence of suppressive function in proliferating siplizumab-culture Tregs was not obtained.

CDR1 MNHNS and CDR2 SASEGT come from the germline V gene. CDR3 size: 13 residues. Trimming shortened V by 8 bases and J by 4 bases, and 14 bases separated the two germline ends. Assay used: immunoSEQ multiplex PCR; TCRdb lists only in-frame clones, some missing. The sample consists of over 85,000 clones, 93% of them appearing once. This receptor was identified in a human donor in good health. Sequenced: CD8+ T cells sorted from blood. V gene TRBV6-1 combines with J gene TRBJ1-1; tentative D call: TRBD1 (5 bases). The CDR3: CASLRGGITEAFF. Here the CDR3 DNA reads TGTGCCAGCCTACGGGGCGGTATCACTGAAGCTTTCTTT.